The 30 T cell receptor beta chains in this list originate from one sample, sequenced in a study of T cell repertoires in breast cancer. The expanded emulsion RT-PCR method captured paired alpha and beta chains from CD8+ T cells. During the second nested PCR, blocking oligonucleotides suppressed genes that were not paired. TCRdb ran MiXCR on the emulsion pairing reads and lists one entry per CDR3 protein. The data show approximately 37,000 distinct CDR3 sequences, under 50% seen once. The sample consisted of CD8+ T cells. The source is a pool of human donors with breast cancer or a healthy control (not recorded which).

The chain recombines TRBV18 with TRBJ2-3, with 8 bases lining up with TRBD1. The CDR3 is made up of 17 amino acids. J lost 1 base, V lost 3 bases, and 9 bases had no gene match. Germline-derived CDR1 and CDR2 are KGHSH and LQKENI. CDR3 in DNA: TGTGCCAGCTCACCCGGTTTGGACAGGGCGCGCACAGATACGCAGTATTTT. Protein product: CASSPGLDRARTDTQYF.

The chain uses TRBV27 and TRBJ2-5; D may be TRBD1 or TRBD2 (5 bases each). The V end was cut by 6 bases, the J end by 6 bases, with 17 bases between. The CDR3 runs to 14 residues. Per germline, CDR1 MNHEY and CDR2 SMNVEV (reference sequence). The CDR3 DNA reads as TGTGCCAGCAGGGGAGACGGGGCCCTCCAGACCCAGTACTTC. Translating it yields CASRGDGALQTQYF.

Concerning this clonotype: A much larger clone is a single base away; this may be a read error. J is TRBJ1-1 and V is TRBV20-1; D ambiguous. This CDR3 has 15 residues. From germline, CDR1 is DFQATT and CDR2 SNEGSKA (reference sequence). The CDR3 DNA follows: TGCGGTGCTCCAAACGGACGTCTGACGGACACTGAAGCTTTCTTT. This sequence encodes CGAPNGRLTDTEAFF.

The rearrangement links TRBV19 to TRBJ2-3; no firm D call. CDR1 is LNHDA and CDR2 is SQIVND in the germline V gene (reference sequence). The CDR3 spans 11 residues. V lost 11 bases, J lost 2 bases, and 8 bases lay in between. The DNA for the CDR3 is TGTGCCTCTAAATACACAGATACGCAGTATTTT. Amino acid sequence: CASKYTDTQYF.

The CDR3 is CSAREAGARDEQFF. In nucleotides, the CDR3 is TGCAGTGCTAGAGAAGCGGGAGCTCGGGATGAGCAGTTCTTC. V and J are TRBV20-1 and TRBJ2-1; the match to TRBD2 covers 8 bases. The CDR3 covers 14 residues. CDR1 DFQATT and CDR2 SNEGSKA come from the germline V gene (reference sequence). V lost 0 bases and J lost 8; bases outside the gene matches: 6.

The V call is TRBV9, the J call TRBJ1-5, with TRBD1 as a possible D gene (6 bases). Germline-derived CDR1 and CDR2 are SGDLS and YYNGEE. The length of the CDR3 is 15 residues. Trimming pared 0 bases from V and 5 bases from J, leaving 12 bases between. The CDR3 sequence: CASSVDGDTDQPQHF. The DNA for the CDR3 is TGTGCCAGCAGCGTAGATGGGGACACGGATCAGCCCCAGCATTTT.

The V gene is TRBV7-6, the J gene TRBJ2-3, with D possibly matching TRBD1 (5 bases). This CDR3 is 17 amino acids long. The germline gives CDR1 SGHVS, CDR2 FNYEAQ. The V end was cut by 5 bases, the J end by 2 bases, with 20 bases between. CDR3 DNA: TGTGCCAGCAGCCCAAGGGGCGGTATTGTAGCCACAGATACGCAGTATTTT. As protein: CASSPRGGIVATDTQYF.

The chain joins TRBV10-2 to TRBJ1-2; D call uncertain. The germline CDR1 and CDR2 sequences are WSHSY and SAAADI. With 0 bases removed from V and 9 bases from J, the gap between germline ends came to 17 bases. CDR3 length: 15 amino acids. Here the CDR3 reads CASSESVTEALRYTF. In DNA, the CDR3 is TGCGCCAGCAGTGAGTCGGTGACGGAGGCCCTGCGCTACACCTTC.

CDR3 sequence (DNA): TGTGCCAGCAGCAGCCACATCGGACTGGCCTACGAGCAGTACTTC. Its translation: CASSSHIGLAYEQYF. This chain uses TRBV7-9 with TRBJ2-7, with D possibly matching TRBD2 (5 bases). The V end was cut by 5 bases, the J end by 2 bases, with 16 bases between. The CDR3 is 15 residues long. Germline loops: CDR1 SEHNR, CDR2 FQNEAQ (reference sequence).

This clonotype was counted only a few times. The chain links TRBV7-9 to TRBJ2-7, with 11 bases that match TRBD2. Looked up from germline, CDR1 is SEHNR and CDR2 is FQNEAQ (reference sequence). The ends lost 7 bases at V and 6 bases at J; junction bases unmatched: 5. This CDR3 has 13 amino acids. The CDR3 DNA reads TGTGCCAGCATCGGAACTAGCGGGGGCGAGCAGTACTTC. Translating it yields CASIGTSGGEQYF.

On this clonotype: This is likely a read error, given that the CDR3 carries no conserved phenylalanine or tryptophan at its end. This sequence joins TRBV20-1 and TRBJ2-1; TRBD2 matches 11 bases. The CDR3 has 19 amino acids. V lost 5 bases to trimming and J lost 4 bases; unmatched junction nucleotides: 19. Germline V gene lookup returns CDR1 DFQATT and CDR2 SNEGSKA (reference sequence). The DNA of the CDR3 is TGCAGTGCTTATTCCACTAGCGGGAGAAGTCCAGCGGGGTACAATGAGCAGTTCCTC. Translating it yields CSAYSTSGRSPAGYNEQFL.

This chain connects TRBV19 to TRBJ1-1; no reliable D call. The V gene's germline CDR1 is LNHDA and CDR2 SQIVND (reference sequence). Trimming removed 6 bases at V and 7 bases at J, with 6 bases between. CDR3 length equals 10 residues. CDR3 amino acids: CASRKGEAFF. CDR3 nucleotide sequence: TGTGCCAGTAGGAAAGGTGAAGCTTTCTTT.

In its sample, this clonotype was seen a few times. The rearrangement uses TRBV20-1 and TRBJ1-4; D is unclear. Germline V gene sequence: CDR1 DFQATT, CDR2 SNEGSKA (reference sequence). Trimming cost V 0 bases and J 11 bases, with 7 bases left between them. The CDR3 spans 11 residues. CDR3 loop: CSARDGFKLFF. In DNA form, the CDR3 reads TGCAGTGCTAGAGATGGTTTCAAACTGTTTTTT.

This clonotype came up a few times. The gene calls are TRBV25-1 and TRBJ1-1, with D possibly matching TRBD1 (6 bases). CDR3 length: 14 residues. Trimming took off 5 bases at V and 4 bases at J, with 14 bases between the two ends. Per the germline V gene, CDR1 is MGHDK and CDR2 is SYGVNS. The CDR3 sequence is CASSKQGAGTEAFF. The DNA of the CDR3 is TGTGCCAGCAGTAAACAGGGAGCGGGCACTGAAGCTTTCTTT.

This clonotype has only one observation. This chain links TRBV12-3 or TRBV12-4 with TRBJ1-1; TRBD1 matches at 9 bases. There are 16 residues in the CDR3. V trimming: 10 bases; J trimming: 0 bases; junction bases outside the gene matches: 12. CDR3 coding DNA: TGTGCCACAATTCGGGACAGGGAATTTATGAACACTGAAGCTTTCTTT. Translated, it gives CATIRDREFMNTEAFF.

This clonotype turned up a few times. The chain combines TRBV7-6 with TRBJ2-1, with 7 bases that match TRBD2. Germline V CDR1 and CDR2: SGHVS, FNYEAQ. This CDR3 region has 16 residues. V shed 2 bases, J shed 4 bases, and the junction held 8 bases outside the gene matches. CDR3 loop: CASSLRPPSGYNEQFF. The CDR3 coding sequence is TGTGCCAGCAGCTTACGTCCCCCTAGCGGATACAATGAGCAGTTCTTC.

This sequence joins TRBV4-2 and TRBJ2-3, with 10 bases fitting TRBD2. The germline CDR1 and CDR2 sequences are LGHNA and YNFKEQ. V gave up 5 bases and J gave up 7 bases; unmatched junction bases: 6. The CDR3 runs 14 residues. In nucleotides, the CDR3 is TGTGCCAGCAGCGAAAGACTAGCGGGCTATACGCAGTATTTT. Translating it yields CASSERLAGYTQYF.

The V and J genes are TRBV20-1 and TRBJ2-7, with 10 nucleotides matching TRBD2. This CDR3 has 14 amino acids. V was clipped by 4 bases and J by 5 bases; unmatched bases: 8. Germline CDR1 reads DFQATT; CDR2 reads SNEGSKA (reference sequence). In DNA, the CDR3 is TGCAGTGCTAACGGACTAGCGGACATTCACGAGCAGTACTTC. Translation: CSANGLADIHEQYF.

This clonotype has a handful of counts. The chain uses TRBV12-3 or TRBV12-4 and TRBJ2-1; no clear D. Trimming stripped 6 bases from V and 10 bases from J, with 10 bases between. The CDR3 covers 11 residues. CDR3 region: CASSPRDEQFF. The CDR3 region has the DNA TGTGCCAGCAGCCCCCGCGACGAGCAGTTCTTC.

The chain joins TRBV7-3 to TRBJ1-2; D unclear. CDR1 SGHTA and CDR2 FQGTGA come from the germline V gene. Trimming took 0 bases from V and 4 from J, leaving 6 bases between them. The CDR3 covers 13 residues. The DNA of the CDR3 is TGTGCCAGCAGCTTAACCGGACTCTATGGCTACACCTTC. This codes for CASSLTGLYGYTF. The whole variable domain, filled in from reference TRBV7-3 and TRBJ1-2, reads GAGVSQTPSNKVTEKGKYVELRCDPISGHTALYWYRQSLGQGPEFLIYFQGTGAADDSGLPNDRFFAVRPEGSVSTLKIQRTERGDSAVYLCASSLTGLYGYTFGSGTRLTVV.

J is TRBJ1-6 and V is TRBV20-1; 8 bases align to TRBD1. The junction had 8 bases not matched to a gene; V was cut back by 0 bases and J by 10 bases. CDR1 is DFQATT and CDR2 is SNEGSKA in the germline V gene (reference sequence). The length of the CDR3 is 15 residues. In DNA, the CDR3 is TGCAGTGCTAGAGATCAAACAGGGGGAGAATCACCCCTCCACTTT. Its protein product is CSARDQTGGESPLHF.

This clonotype was found once. J is TRBJ2-1 and V is TRBV5-1, with a weak D call TRBD2 (7 bases). The germline V gene has CDR1 SGHRS and CDR2 YFSETQ. V shed 6 bases and J shed 6 bases, with 19 bases lying between them. The CDR3 spans 15 residues. The CDR3 region is CASNQGGGSLNEQFF. As DNA, the CDR3 is TGCGCCAGCAACCAAGGGGGGGGGTCACTCAATGAGCAGTTCTTC.

On this clonotype: A much larger clone differs by one base, so this may be a read error. The chain couples TRBV28 to TRBJ1-2; the D gene is possibly TRBD1 (6 bases). Germline V CDR1 and CDR2: MDHEN, SYDVKM. This CDR3 has 12 residues. This CDR3 reads CAGSGDTVGYTF. CDR3 nucleotide sequence: TGTGCCGGCAGCGGGGACACAGTAGGCTACACCTTC.

This clonotype showed up just a few times. CDR3 nucleotide sequence: TGCAGTGCTAGAGAACTCCAGGGAGGCGAGCAGTACTTC. Translation: CSARELQGGEQYF. The rearrangement joins TRBV20-1 to TRBJ2-7; tentative D call: TRBD2 (6 bases). V was cut by 0 bases and J by 6 bases, with 12 bases left in between. This CDR3 comprises 13 residues. Germline lookup yields CDR1 DFQATT and CDR2 SNEGSKA (reference sequence).

The V gene is TRBV5-1, the J gene TRBJ1-1; 11 bases align to TRBD1. V shed 4 bases and J 3 bases; nucleotides not matched to a gene: 8. Germline loops: CDR1 SGHRS, CDR2 YFSETQ. The CDR3 loop spans 16 amino acids. CDR3 nucleotide sequence: TGCGCCAGCAGCCTACTACCGGGACAGGGGGACACTGAAGCTTTCTTT. Encoded protein: CASSLLPGQGDTEAFF. The full variable domain, completed using reference TRBV5-1 and TRBJ1-1, is KAGVTQTPRYLIKTRGQQVTLSCSPISGHRSVSWYQQTPGQGLQFLFEYFSETQRNKGNFPGRFSGRQFSNSRSEMNVSTLELGDSALYLCASSLLPGQGDTEAFFGQGTRLTVV.

This clonotype was detected only a few times. The V and J genes are TRBV27 and TRBJ1-1; D not resolved. The V and J ends lost 2 bases and 2 bases respectively, with 6 bases between them. CDR3 length: 13 residues. Per germline, CDR1 MNHEY and CDR2 SMNVEV (reference sequence). The CDR3 here is CASSLIGNTEAFF. The CDR3, as DNA: TGTGCCAGCAGTTTAATCGGAAACACTGAAGCTTTCTTT.

This clonotype was seen a handful of times. CDR3 nucleotides: TGCAGTGCTTCTCAGGGGTTCGAGCAGTACTTC. This translates into CSASQGFEQYF. This chain links TRBV20-1 with TRBJ2-7; possibly TRBD1 for D (6 bases). Germline V CDR1 and CDR2: DFQATT, SNEGSKA (reference sequence). This CDR3 is 11 amino acids long. The V and J ends lost 5 bases and 6 bases respectively, with 11 bases between them.

This clonotype was recorded many times. The chain combines TRBV6-1 with TRBJ2-7; D not resolved. CDR3 length equals 14 residues. Trimming took off 7 bases at V and 2 bases at J, with 15 bases between the two ends. Per the germline V gene, CDR1 is MNHNS and CDR2 is SASEGT. The CDR3 coding sequence is TGTGCCAGCAAAAAGCTACCTCGAACCTACGAGCAGTACTTC. Translation: CASKKLPRTYEQYF.

V is TRBV14 and J is TRBJ2-2; D is unclear. This CDR3 is built from 16 residues. The V gene's germline CDR1 is SGHDN and CDR2 FVKESK. The V gene lost 1 base and the J gene lost 6 bases, with 15 bases spanning the gap. CDR3 coding DNA: TGTGCCAGCAGCCAAGCCAACCCGAGACTCCCCGGGGAGCTGTTTTTT. Protein: CASSQANPRLPGELFF.

With regard to this clonotype: A clone one base away is much larger, so this may be a read error. The V gene is TRBV7-8, the J gene TRBJ2-3; weak D call: TRBD2 (6 bases). This CDR3 is built from 15 residues. V was shortened by 4 bases and J by 6 bases, with 17 bases between the two germline ends. CDR1 and CDR2 from the germline V gene are SGHVS and FQNEAQ. The CDR3 region has the DNA TGTGCCAGCAGCTCTTTAGTTGGGGCGGGGGATACGCAGTATTTT. This encodes CASSSLVGAGDTQYF.